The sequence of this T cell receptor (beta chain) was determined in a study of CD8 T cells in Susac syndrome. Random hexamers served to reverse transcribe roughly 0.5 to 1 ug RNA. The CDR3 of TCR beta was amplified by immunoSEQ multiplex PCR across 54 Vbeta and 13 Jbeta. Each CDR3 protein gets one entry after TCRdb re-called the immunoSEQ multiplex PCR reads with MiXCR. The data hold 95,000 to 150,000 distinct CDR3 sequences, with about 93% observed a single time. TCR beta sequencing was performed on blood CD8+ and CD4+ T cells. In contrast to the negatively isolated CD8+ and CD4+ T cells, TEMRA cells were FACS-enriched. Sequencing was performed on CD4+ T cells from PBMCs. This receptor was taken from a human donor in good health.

The DNA of the CDR3 is TGTGCCAGCAGCGTAGAGGCAGGGAACACCGGGGAGCTGTTTTTT. Protein: CASSVEAGNTGELFF. J is TRBJ2-2 and V is TRBV9; the D is unclear. V was trimmed by 0 bases and J by 1 base, leaving 7 bases between them. This CDR3 region has 15 residues. Germline V lookup: CDR1 SGDLS, CDR2 YYNGEE.